These 25 T cell receptor beta chains were all obtained from the same sample, sequenced in a study of cytomegalovirus exposure and HLA in healthy donors. Use of 60 Vbeta and 13 Jbeta primers characterized the PCR. The table came from immunoSEQ multiplex PCR; TCRdb's copy has only in-frame clones and leaves some out. The profile shows under 200,000 clones, roughly four fifths of them singletons. The sample consisted of PBMCs. These TCRs come from a female donor in good health and CMV-seronegative.

This clone came up a few times. The rearrangement uses TRBV27 and TRBJ1-5; 8 bases align to TRBD1. This CDR3 has 15 amino acids. Germline lookup yields CDR1 MNHEY and CDR2 SMNVEV (reference sequence). With V trimmed by 3 bases and J by 4 bases, 5 bases remained unmatched. The CDR3 DNA sequence: TGTGCCAGCAGTTTCTCCGGACAGGGTAATCAGCCCCAGCATTTT. Protein: CASSFSGQGNQPQHF.

The J gene is TRBJ2-5, the V gene TRBV25-1; D is unresolved. Germline V lookup: CDR1 MGHDK, CDR2 SYGVNS. Trimming removed 2 bases at V and 0 bases at J, with 7 bases between. The CDR3 has 14 residues. The CDR3 sequence is CASSERRNQETQYF. The CDR3 DNA reads TGTGCCAGCAGTGAACGGCGGAACCAAGAGACCCAGTACTTC.

The genes are TRBV9 and TRBJ1-1; D remains ambiguous. Germline V gives CDR1 SGDLS, CDR2 YYNGEE. The V end was cut by 5 bases, the J end by 4 bases, with 15 bases between. The CDR3 totals 14 residues. In nucleotides, the CDR3 is TGTGCCAGCAGTACAACGGGGTGGGGCACTGAAGCTTTCTTT. This encodes CASSTTGWGTEAFF.

The chain carries TRBV27 and TRBJ1-5, with TRBD1 matching 7 bases. The V gene end was trimmed by 5 bases and the J gene end by 0 bases; junction bases not matched to a gene: 7. CDR1 is MNHEY, CDR2 SMNVEV, per germline (reference sequence). This CDR3 is built from 16 residues. The CDR3 DNA reads as TGTGCCAGCAGTCACCACGGACAGGATAGCAATCAGCCCCAGCATTTT. This sequence encodes CASSHHGQDSNQPQHF.

J is TRBJ2-4 and V is TRBV27; TRBD1 agrees at 11 bases. Germline assignment: CDR1 MNHEY and CDR2 SMNVEV (reference sequence). The V gene end was trimmed by 1 base and the J gene end by 10 bases; junction bases not matched to a gene: 12. CDR3 length: 17 residues. As DNA, the CDR3 is TGTGCCAGCAGTTTATTAACCCCGCGCGGGACAGGGGGGATTCAGTACTTC. Residues: CASSLLTPRGTGGIQYF.

DNA of the CDR3: TGTGCCAGCAGTTTAAGTCAGGGGAACACTGAAGCTTTCTTT. Protein sequence: CASSLSQGNTEAFF. J is TRBJ1-1 and V is TRBV28; weak D call: TRBD1 (5 bases). This CDR3 comprises 14 residues. The V end lost 2 bases, the J end lost 1 base, and 8 bases lay between the germline ends. CDR1 MDHEN and CDR2 SYDVKM come from the germline V gene.

V and J are TRBV7-3 and TRBJ2-7; a weak D match, TRBD2 (6 bases). CDR3 length: 14 residues. Germline V gene lookup returns CDR1 SGHTA and CDR2 FQGTGA. V was cut by 0 bases and J by 7 bases, with 13 bases left in between. The CDR3, as DNA: TGTGCCAGCAGCTTAACGCGGGGTCGAGGGGAGCAGTACTTC. Translation: CASSLTRGRGEQYF.

The CDR3, as DNA: TGTGCCAGCAGTGATCACAGGAACACTGAAGCTTTCTTT. Protein product: CASSDHRNTEAFF. The V gene is TRBV6-5, the J gene TRBJ1-1, with D unclear. The CDR3 covers 13 residues. The V gene lost 5 bases and the J gene lost 1 base, with 8 bases spanning the gap. Germline assignment: CDR1 MNHEY and CDR2 SVGAGI.

Comments on this clone: An end of the junction does not agree with germline; a read error may underlie this. The chain joins TRBV7-9 to TRBJ2-5; 9 nucleotides agree with TRBD2. CDR1 is SEHNR and CDR2 is FQNEAQ in the germline V gene (reference sequence). The CDR3 consists of 16 residues. The CDR3, as DNA: TGTTCCAGCAGCTTAGTTCATAGCGGGAGAGGAGAGACCCAGTACTTC. Translated, it gives CSSSLVHSGRGETQYF.

V and J are TRBV7-9 and TRBJ1-4; TRBD1 agrees at 7 bases. The CDR3 has 15 residues. Looked up from germline, CDR1 is SEHNR and CDR2 is FQNEAQ (reference sequence). Trimming at V came to 5 bases and at J to 3 bases, leaving 6 bases not matched to a gene. The CDR3 DNA is TGTGCCAGCAGCACGTCGACAGGGCCTAATGAAAAACTGTTTTTT. Translated: CASSTSTGPNEKLFF.

The rearrangement links TRBV27 to TRBJ1-5; 7 positions match TRBD1. Germline CDR1 is MNHEY and CDR2 is SMNVEV (reference sequence). The ends lost 2 bases at V and 0 bases at J; junction bases unmatched: 4. The CDR3 has 16 residues. The CDR3: CASSLRGTVSNQPQHF. The CDR3, as DNA: TGTGCCAGCAGTTTACGCGGGACAGTTAGCAATCAGCCCCAGCATTTT.

The CDR3 nucleotides are TGTGCCAGCAGTTCGGGCGGGGGGGCCTACGAGCAGTACTTC. This translates into CASSSGGGAYEQYF. This chain links TRBV6-6 with TRBJ2-7, with 9 bases matching TRBD2. The germline CDR1 and CDR2 sequences are MNHNY and SVGAGI (reference sequence). Germline trimming cut 4 bases from V and 2 bases from J; bases unmatched to any gene: 3. The CDR3 runs to 14 residues.

The rearrangement links TRBV7-9 to TRBJ1-2; D gene ambiguous. The CDR3 totals 15 residues. Germline CDR1 is SEHNR and CDR2 is FQNEAQ (reference sequence). V dropped 1 base and J dropped 4 bases, with 13 bases sitting between them. In DNA, the CDR3 is TGTGCCAGCAGCTTAGGTCGAGGGAGCCTCTATGGCTACACCTTC. Its translation is CASSLGRGSLYGYTF.

Comment on this clone: One junction end disagrees with the germline gene, perhaps due to a read error. This chain uses TRBV5-5 with TRBJ1-1; D remains unclear. This CDR3 contains 13 residues. Germline loops: CDR1 SGHKS, CDR2 YYEKEE (reference sequence). DNA for the CDR3: TGTGCCAGCAGCATTGTAGTGGGCACTGAAGCTTTCTTC. Encoded protein: CASSIVVGTEAFF. The full variable domain, rest sourced from reference TRBV5-5 and TRBJ1-1, is DAGVTQSPTHLIKTRGQQVTLRCSPISGHKSVSWYQQVLGQGPQFIFQYYEKEERGRGNFPDRFSARQFPNYSSELNVNALLLGDSALYLCASSIVVGTEAFFGQGTRLTVV.

Worth noting for this clone: One end of the junction fails to match germline, which may point to a read error. The chain recombines TRBV12-5 with TRBJ1-1, with 7 bases lining up with TRBD1. Looked up from germline, CDR1 is LGHNT and CDR2 is FRNRAP. This CDR3 has 15 residues. The CDR3 nucleotides are TGTGCTAGTGGTTTGTCTCTGACAGGGAACACTGGAGCTTTCTTT. Amino acid sequence: CASGLSLTGNTGAFF.

Worth noting for this clone: This CDR3 is also generated by other DNA sequences in the sample. V and J are TRBV9 and TRBJ2-3, with 7 bases fitting TRBD2. V shed 2 bases, J shed 1 base, and the junction held 7 bases outside the gene matches. CDR1 and CDR2 from the germline V gene are SGDLS and YYNGEE. The length of the CDR3 is 16 residues. The CDR3 sequence is CASSVQGGSRTDTQYF. The CDR3, as DNA: TGTGCCAGCAGCGTCCAGGGAGGGAGTCGCACAGATACGCAGTATTTT.

The chain carries TRBV7-6 and TRBJ2-5, with TRBD1 as a possible D gene (6 bases). This CDR3 is built from 16 residues. Deletions cut 1 base from V and 0 bases from J, with 12 bases between. Germline values: CDR1 SGHVS, CDR2 FNYEAQ. The CDR3 sequence is CASSLDGTNHQETQYF. CDR3 sequence (DNA): TGTGCCAGCAGCTTAGACGGGACAAACCACCAAGAGACCCAGTACTTC.

This clone was recorded a few times. The chain combines TRBV6-5 with TRBJ2-7; 7 positions match TRBD1. This CDR3 has 11 residues. Germline V gives CDR1 MNHEY, CDR2 SVGAGI. V lost 8 bases, J lost 7 bases, and 5 bases stayed unmatched. CDR3 sequence (DNA): TGTGCCAGCTCGACAGGGAAAGAGCAGTACTTC. It specifies CASSTGKEQYF.

The V gene is TRBV6-5, the J gene TRBJ1-2; D not resolved. Trimming took 2 bases from V and 1 from J, leaving 8 bases between them. Germline-derived CDR1 and CDR2 are MNHEY and SVGAGI. This CDR3 spans 14 amino acids. The CDR3 sequence is CASSYLPLNYGYTF. CDR3 coding DNA: TGTGCCAGCAGTTACCTTCCACTTAACTATGGCTACACCTTC.

The CDR3 DNA reads as TGCAGCGTTGGCTATAGCAATCAGCCCCAGCATTTT. It codes for CSVGYSNQPQHF. The rearrangement links TRBV29-1 to TRBJ1-5; no firm D call. The germline CDR1 and CDR2 sequences are SQVTM and ANQGSEA. Trimming left V 4 bases short and J 0 bases short, with 4 bases between. The CDR3 runs 12 residues.

This clone was seen a few times. This chain joins TRBV29-1 and TRBJ2-7; 12 bases match TRBD1. The CDR3 has 19 amino acids. The germline CDR1 and CDR2 sequences are SQVTM and ANQGSEA. Trimming at V came to 1 base and at J to 0 bases, leaving 13 bases not matched to a gene. The CDR3 sequence: CSVEGIPGQGASSSYEQYF. The DNA of the CDR3 is TGCAGCGTTGAAGGAATCCCGGGACAGGGGGCGTCGAGCTCCTACGAGCAGTACTTC.

This clone has a single count. This chain links TRBV5-6 with TRBJ2-1; the D gene is possibly TRBD1 (6 bases). V dropped 2 bases and J dropped 0 bases, with 12 bases sitting between them. Germline CDR1 is SGHDT and CDR2 is YYEEEE. This CDR3 is built from 16 residues. CDR3 in amino acids: CASSLRTASSYNEQFF. The CDR3, as DNA: TGTGCCAGCAGCTTAAGGACAGCGAGCTCCTACAATGAGCAGTTCTTC.

This chain links TRBV29-1 with TRBJ1-1; maybe TRBD1 (6 bases). CDR3 length: 15 residues. Trimming took 5 bases from V and 0 from J, leaving 16 bases between them. CDR1 is SQVTM, CDR2 ANQGSEA, per germline. CDR3 in DNA: TGCAGCGTTTTACTGACAGGTTCCATGAACACTGAAGCTTTCTTT. Translation: CSVLLTGSMNTEAFF.

The rearrangement joins TRBV28 to TRBJ2-7; the D gene is possibly TRBD2 (5 bases). Trimming took 8 bases from V and 3 from J, leaving 17 bases between them. The V gene's germline CDR1 is MDHEN and CDR2 SYDVKM. This CDR3 comprises 14 residues. In DNA, the CDR3 is TGTGCCAGCCTAGCCCCGTCTCTCAACTACGAGCAGTACTTC. Its protein product is CASLAPSLNYEQYF.

V and J are TRBV7-2 and TRBJ1-5; D unresolved. CDR1 and CDR2 (germline): SGHTA, FQGNSA. Between the trimmed V and J ends, which lost 7 bases and 1 base, there was a span of 14 bases. The CDR3 contains 15 residues. CDR3 protein: CASKPGVTSNQPQHF. As DNA, the CDR3 is TGTGCCAGCAAGCCAGGCGTAACCAGCAATCAGCCCCAGCATTTT.